This passage covers 4 T cell receptor beta chains from one sample sequenced in a study of cytomegalovirus exposure and HLA in healthy donors. Generated by immunoSEQ multiplex PCR, the TCRdb table keeps only in-frame clones and is missing some. Altogether 70,000 to 75,000 clones are present, about 95% being singletons, with the ten largest covering 1%. Sequenced material: PBMCs. The receptors were gathered from a woman younger than 30 in good health and CMV-seronegative.

This clone has only one observation. The chain employs TRBV5-6 and TRBJ1-2; TRBD1 might be the D (5 bases). The CDR3 contains 15 residues. Germline assignment: CDR1 SGHDT and CDR2 YYEEEE. V shed 0 bases and J shed 8 bases, with 17 bases lying between them. The CDR3 region is CASSLVGGKEKGYTF. In DNA, the CDR3 is TGTGCCAGCAGCTTGGTCGGGGGGAAAGAGAAAGGCTACACCTTC.

The CDR3 coding sequence is TGTGCCAGCAGTGAAGGTCGGGCTAACTATGGCTACACCTTC. This encodes CASSEGRANYGYTF. The chain recombines TRBV6-1 with TRBJ1-2; no firm D call. The germline V and J ends were trimmed by 1 base and 0 bases, with 6 bases remaining between them. The CDR3 totals 14 residues. Germline V gene data show CDR1 as MNHNS and CDR2 as SASEGT.

The chain recombines TRBV7-3 with TRBJ2-2; D is unclear. This CDR3 has 13 amino acids. Trimming removed 5 bases at V and 2 bases at J, with 6 bases between. Germline values: CDR1 SGHTA, CDR2 FQGTGA. Here the CDR3 DNA reads TGTGCCAGCAGCATCAGTAACACCGGGGAGCTGTTTTTT. This sequence encodes CASSISNTGELFF.

The gene calls are TRBV6-1 and TRBJ2-5; D gene ambiguous. Germline CDR1 and CDR2: MNHNS and SASEGT. The CDR3 has 11 residues. V dropped 6 bases and J dropped 3 bases, with 5 bases sitting between them. CDR3 sequence (DNA): TGTGCCAGCAGGCGCGAAGAGACCCAGTACTTC. It specifies CASRREETQYF.